The sequence of this TCR beta chain was determined in a study of memory CD8 T cells in hepatitis C reinfection (dated by TCRdb to the late 2010s). Regarding the complete study: Among the donors, a few cleared two back-to-back HCV infections on their own, whereas two got rid of a primary infection but ended up chronically infected after reinfection. HCV reinfection was defined by a positive HCV RNA test following two negative tests taken at least 60 days apart. Samples at the peak of reinfection were taken 3 to 8 weeks after reinfection was detected. The study tracked the TCR beta repertoire of virus-specific CD8 T cells longitudinally across an HCV reinfection episode in five donors. Roughly five reinfection cases with stored pre-reinfection samples were identified between the late 2000s and the early 2010s. In the reinfection study, participants with a resolved prior HCV infection were followed up every 3 months. Previously published longitudinal data on tetramer+ CD8 T cell frequency were used to select the peak reinfection time point.

What the time point label conveys for this sample: peak reinfection, 3 to 8 weeks after reinfection detection. The sorted cells were sequenced directly ex vivo, without any in vitro expansion ahead of TCR sequencing. The donors, who were people who inject drugs, were enrolled in the Montreal Acute Hepatitis C Cohort Study (HEPCO) in Canada. As controls, total naive CD8 T cells were sorted as viable CD3+ CD8+ CD45RO- cells from a couple of donors at all three reinfection time points. Before sorting, cryopreserved peripheral blood mononuclear cells were thawed and used as the source for purifying CD8 T cells. CD8 T cells were enriched by negative selection with the MACS CD8+ T cell Isolation Kit. A BD FACSAria II sorter with FACSDiva software was used for cell sorting, and FlowJo was used for data analysis. Broad study findings and their caveats: Because only 4 to 6 donors were included, definitive conclusions about public clonotypes linked to secondary clearance could not be reached by the study.

The library was built by means of the immunoSEQ multiplex PCR assay. Genomic DNA was pulled from the sorted cells, and the automated high-throughput method of Adaptive Biotechnologies was used to sequence the TCR beta V, D and J regions. A two-step, bias-controlled multiplex PCR was used to amplify the CDR3 regions. An Illumina instrument was used to sequence the amplified TCR beta libraries. The study's own analysis went as follows. Demultiplexed reads were processed to reduce amplification and sequencing bias, and the IMGT database was used to assign CDR3 sequences to gene families. ImmunoSEQ software version 2.0 was used to analyze repertoire data. Clonotype lists were filtered to remove out-of-frame sequences as well as sequences containing stop codons in the CDR3. Clonotypes with a frequency below 0.01% were excluded because such clonotypes corresponded to less than one cell. Richness was calculated by dividing observed richness by input cell number, and evenness was calculated by dividing Shannon entropy by log observed richness. Simpson diversity and Morisita-Horn overlap indices were used to quantify repertoire diversity and similarity between time points. Clonotypes were sorted into dominant (>1%), sub-dominant (0.5-0.99%), low abundance (0.1-0.49%) or lowest abundance (<0.1%) groups. The germline index was obtained by subtracting total nucleotide additions from total CDR3 length and then dividing the result by total CDR3 length. This immuneACCESS table, as held by TCRdb, lists in-frame sequences with V and J called but not all clones. Of the missing ones, under half trace to an unresolved V gene in checked studies; the others have no known cause. V, J and clone size derive from that table, while D and trimming were established from the DNA sequence. The sample contains fewer than 50,000 clones, around 87% of them found a single time. Clones ranked in the top ten supply more than 0.95% of the sample.

The germline V gene encodes CDR1 MGHRA and CDR2 YSYEKL. The CDR3 runs 12 amino acids, cysteine and phenylalanine included. CDR3 DNA is the only sequence kept; it has 36 bases, read in frame from the first base. V gives up 2 bases and J gives up 7 bases, and the segment between their germline ends measures 6 bases. Comment on this clone: What this receptor recognizes is not known. Within one base of it there is no much larger clone, and no base qualities were kept.

The V and J genes are TRBV4-1 and TRBJ2-1; the D gene remains uncertain. Sequencing input: naive CD8+ T cells sorted from blood. This sample's cell subset or site label indicates: total naive CD8+CD45RO- T cells. This receptor was obtained from a man between 18 and 29 years old with hepatitis C virus infection. The nucleotide sequence reads TGCGCCAGCAGCCAAACCGGGAATGAGCAGTTCTTC. Its amino acids are CASSQTGNEQFF.